This TCR beta chain was identified during a study of T-cell reconstitution after alpha-beta-depleted transplantation in children. This CDR3 has 15 residues. The germline V and J ends were trimmed by 4 bases and 0 bases, with 9 bases remaining between them. Germline CDR1 and CDR2: SGHTA and FQGTGA. Study-wide findings and caveats: Expanded graft clones numbering several hundred reportedly gave rise to alpha-beta T cells about two months after transplant. At day 60, the high TCRbeta diversity found in some patients originated from recipient T cells and thymic progenitors that had survived. Most T-cell counts and diversity one year after the transplant came from T cells that were newly produced.

Unique molecular identifiers were used in preparing the TCRbeta library. Using its own MiXCR run on the PCR reads, TCRdb lists one record per CDR3 protein. The data contain roughly 350,000 distinct CDR3 sequences, about 17% of them singletons. A word on this clonotype: Its antigen is not known.

V and J are TRBV7-3 and TRBJ2-2; D is uncertain. This sequence originates from a male patient aged 2 to 10 who had a stem cell transplant for acute lymphoblastic leukemia, so the T cells may come from the graft donor. The sample here was PBMCs, mostly from graft donor cells, taken 360 days after TCRalphabeta/CD19-depleted stem cell transplant. CDR3 loop: CASSSQGPNTGELFF. CDR3 bases: TGTGCCAGCAGCTCCCAAGGCCCGAACACCGGGGAGCTGTTTTTT.